One TCR beta chain is described in this entry. Its matching antigen is unknown. The sample is drawn from a study of response to subunit inactivated influenza vaccine. Whole-study results and caveats: Each seasonal influenza vaccination recruits few new T cells, the authors suggested.

TCRdb re-derived calls from the RT-PCR reads in MiXCR, one entry per CDR3 protein. The sample lists 500,000 to 550,000 distinct CDR3 sequences; roughly 23% were seen once. In addition, the sample was reused for a study of T cells expressing NK-cell markers. That paper adds: The TCR beta cDNA came from 5'RACE template switching with UMIs. The sorts in several experiments were restricted to alpha-beta TCR T cells by an anti-gamma-delta TCR antibody. Clarity on HCMV specificity was lacking for the expanded NKG2C+ T cell clones.

This TCR came from a man aged 45 to 65 who received an inactivated influenza vaccine. The sequencing here drew on CD4+ T cells sorted from PBMCs, taken less than 13 days after vaccination.

CDR3 bases: TGCAGTGCTGGGCCGAGGGTGGGCATTCAGTACTTC. Amino acids: CSAGPRVGIQYF. This sequence joins TRBV20-1 and TRBJ2-4; weak D call: TRBD2 (5 bases). This CDR3 is 12 amino acids long. CDR1 is DFQATT and CDR2 is SNEGSKA in the germline V gene (reference sequence). Trimming took 5 bases from V and 9 from J, leaving 14 bases between them.